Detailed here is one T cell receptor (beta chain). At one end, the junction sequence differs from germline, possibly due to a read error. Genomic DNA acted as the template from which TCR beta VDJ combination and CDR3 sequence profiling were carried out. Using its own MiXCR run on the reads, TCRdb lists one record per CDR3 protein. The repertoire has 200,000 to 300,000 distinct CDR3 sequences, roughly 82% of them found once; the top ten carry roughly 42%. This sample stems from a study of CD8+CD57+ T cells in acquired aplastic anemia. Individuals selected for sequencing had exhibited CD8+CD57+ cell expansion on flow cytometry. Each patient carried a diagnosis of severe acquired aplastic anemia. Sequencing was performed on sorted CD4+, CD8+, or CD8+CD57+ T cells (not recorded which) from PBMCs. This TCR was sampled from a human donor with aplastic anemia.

Written as DNA, the CDR3 is TGTGCCAGCAGCCAAAGAATCGGGGAATACGCAGTATTC. It codes for CASSQRIGEYAVF. This rearrangement joins TRBV14 to TRBJ2-1; TRBD2 might be the D (5 bases). Germline CDR1 is SGHDN and CDR2 is FVKESK. The CDR3 contains 13 residues.